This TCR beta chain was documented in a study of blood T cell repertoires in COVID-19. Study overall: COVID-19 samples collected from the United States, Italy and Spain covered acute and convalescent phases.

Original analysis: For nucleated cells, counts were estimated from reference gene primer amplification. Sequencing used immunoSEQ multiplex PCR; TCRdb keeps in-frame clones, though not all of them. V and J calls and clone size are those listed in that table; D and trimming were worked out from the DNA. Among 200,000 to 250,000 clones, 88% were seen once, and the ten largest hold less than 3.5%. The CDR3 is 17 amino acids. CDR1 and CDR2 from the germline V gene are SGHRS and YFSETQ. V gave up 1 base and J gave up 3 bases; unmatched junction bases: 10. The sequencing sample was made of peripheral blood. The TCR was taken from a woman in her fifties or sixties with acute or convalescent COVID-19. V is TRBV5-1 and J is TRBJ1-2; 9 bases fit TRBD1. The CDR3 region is CASSLTGGAGVDYGYTF. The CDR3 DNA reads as TGCGCCAGCAGCTTGACAGGGGGCGCAGGCGTTGACTATGGCTACACCTTC.